The 29 T cell receptor beta chains presented below share a single source sample, sequenced in a study of CD8 T cells in Susac syndrome. With random hexamers, reverse transcription was performed on about 0.5 to 1 ug of RNA. In TCRdb, the immunoSEQ multiplex PCR reads were re-called with MiXCR into one record per CDR3 protein. This table holds roughly 190,000 distinct CDR3 sequences, about 95% found once. Sequenced: CD8+ T cells from PBMCs. These receptors originate from a human donor with Susac syndrome.

The chain is built from TRBV7-3 and TRBJ2-6; D remains ambiguous. Trimming removed 2 bases from V and 1 base from J, with 12 bases in between. This CDR3 contains 17 residues. Germline loops: CDR1 SGHTA, CDR2 FQGTGA. CDR3 residues: CASSLFPPESGANVLTF. In DNA form, the CDR3 reads TGTGCCAGCAGCTTATTCCCCCCCGAGTCTGGGGCCAACGTCCTGACTTTC.

This rearrangement joins TRBV9 to TRBJ2-2; D is undetermined. V gave up 0 bases and J gave up 3 bases, with 6 bases separating them. The CDR3 totals 14 residues. CDR1 and CDR2 from the germline V gene are SGDLS and YYNGEE. This CDR3 is CASSVGQDTGELFF. The CDR3, as DNA: TGTGCCAGCAGCGTAGGCCAGGACACCGGGGAGCTGTTTTTT.

This clonotype was seen only once. The rearrangement uses TRBV12-3 or TRBV12-4 and TRBJ1-1; 7 nucleotides agree with TRBD1. J gave up 12 bases and V 5 bases, and 12 bases lay outside the gene matches. The CDR3 length is 13 residues. The CDR3 spells CASSHRGTGATFF. CDR3 bases: TGTGCCAGCAGTCACCGGGGTACAGGGGCAACTTTCTTT.

About this clonotype itself: A junction boundary mismatches the germline segment, possibly from a read error. The gene calls are TRBV7-7 and TRBJ2-5; D is perhaps TRBD2 (5 bases). This CDR3 has 15 residues. Germline-derived CDR1 and CDR2 are SSHAT and FNYEAQ (reference sequence). The CDR3 DNA reads TGTGCTAGCAGCTTAGCGAGGGCTGCCCAAGAGACCCAGTACTTC. This encodes CASSLARAAQETQYF.

The chain is built from TRBV4-1 and TRBJ1-5; maybe TRBD1 (6 bases). The CDR3 totals 16 residues. The germline gives CDR1 MGHRA, CDR2 YSYEKL. V was clipped by 3 bases and J by 1 base, with 13 bases between them. CDR3 in amino acids: CASSQERGSSNQPQHF. CDR3 DNA: TGCGCCAGCAGCCAGGAGAGGGGGTCAAGCAATCAGCCCCAGCATTTT.

CDR3 protein: CASSIHTASNQPQHF. In DNA form, the CDR3 reads TGCGCCAGCAGCATCCATACCGCTAGCAATCAGCCCCAGCATTTT. This chain connects TRBV4-1 to TRBJ1-5; D is unclear. The V gene's germline CDR1 is MGHRA and CDR2 YSYEKL. The CDR3 length is 15 residues. The V end was cut by 5 bases, the J end by 0 bases, with 11 bases between.

The V and J genes are TRBV14 and TRBJ2-3; TRBD2 agrees at 14 bases. The CDR3 contains 16 residues. Losses at the gene ends were 0 bases for V and 8 bases for J; bases not matched to a gene: 4. CDR1 and CDR2 (germline): SGHDN, FVKESK. CDR3: CASSQETSGRAGTQYF. The CDR3 bases are TGTGCCAGCAGCCAAGAGACTAGCGGGAGGGCCGGTACGCAGTATTTT.

The genes are TRBV4-2 and TRBJ2-7; D gene uncertain. CDR3 length: 15 residues. V gave up 0 bases and J gave up 2 bases, with 11 bases separating them. The germline gives CDR1 LGHNA, CDR2 YNFKEQ. The DNA for the CDR3 is TGTGCCAGCAGCCAAGAGTCCAAGAATACCTACGAGCAGTACTTC. This gives the protein CASSQESKNTYEQYF.

CDR3 DNA: TGTGCCAGTAGTATGGACAACTATGGCTACACCTTC. Protein sequence: CASSMDNYGYTF. The chain has TRBV19 and TRBJ1-2; D uncertain. The ends were cut back, 3 bases at V and 2 bases at J, with 4 bases in the middle. The V gene's germline CDR1 is LNHDA and CDR2 SQIVND (reference sequence). The CDR3 is 12 residues long.

The genes are TRBV9 and TRBJ2-3; D possibly matches TRBD1 or TRBD2 (6 bases each). Trimming removed 4 bases from V and 8 bases from J, with 17 bases in between. Germline V gives CDR1 SGDLS, CDR2 YYNGEE. The CDR3 has 14 residues. The CDR3 region has the DNA TGTGCCAGCAGCCCTCGGAGGGGGATAGGTACGCAGTATTTT. Amino acids: CASSPRRGIGTQYF.

This clonotype has only one observation. The rearrangement uses TRBV7-9 and TRBJ1-1; D not resolved. Germline V gene sequence: CDR1 SEHNR, CDR2 FQNEAQ (reference sequence). The CDR3 sequence is 12 residues long. Trimming took off 5 bases at V and 6 bases at J, with 10 bases between the two ends. CDR3 sequence (DNA): TGTGCCAGCAGCCCAGAACGGGCTGAAGCTTTCTTT. It yields the protein CASSPERAEAFF.

The V call is TRBV7-9, the J call TRBJ2-7, with 11 bases fitting TRBD2. J gave up 3 bases and V 4 bases, and 5 bases lay outside the gene matches. The germline CDR1 and CDR2 sequences are SEHNR and FQNEAQ (reference sequence). The CDR3 contains 15 residues. The CDR3 sequence: CASSSRLAGIYEQYF. CDR3 in DNA: TGTGCCAGCAGCTCCCGACTAGCGGGAATCTACGAGCAGTACTTC.

The chain links TRBV20-1 to TRBJ2-7; 7 bases map to TRBD2. The CDR3 contains 12 residues. The V gene's germline CDR1 is DFQATT and CDR2 SNEGSKA (reference sequence). DNA of the CDR3: TGCAGCCAAGCGGGACGAACCTACGAGCAGTACTTC. Its protein is CSQAGRTYEQYF.

The V gene is TRBV27, the J gene TRBJ1-2; TRBD1 agrees at 7 bases. Germline values: CDR1 MNHEY, CDR2 SMNVEV (reference sequence). This CDR3 has 14 residues. J was trimmed by 2 bases and V by 0 bases; bases with no gene match: 0. CDR3 loop: CASSLSTGNYGYTF. The DNA for the CDR3 is TGTGCCAGCAGTTTATCGACAGGGAACTATGGCTACACCTTC.

This clonotype appeared a single time. The CDR3 is CAISDRDRSSYNEQFF. CDR3 nucleotide sequence: TGTGCCATCAGTGACCGGGACCGCAGCTCCTACAATGAGCAGTTCTTC. The chain carries TRBV10-3 and TRBJ2-1; either TRBD1 or TRBD2 may supply D (5 bases each). Trimming took off 3 bases at V and 0 bases at J, with 12 bases between the two ends. Germline CDR1 ENHRY, CDR2 SYGVKD. The CDR3 has 16 amino acids.

The gene calls are TRBV7-9 and TRBJ2-5; TRBD2 matches at 11 bases. The CDR3 is 15 residues long. Unmatched junction bases numbered 1, after V lost 1 base and J lost 3 bases. Germline values: CDR1 SEHNR, CDR2 FQNEAQ (reference sequence). CDR3 loop: CASSLVLAGEETQYF. CDR3 sequence (DNA): TGTGCCAGCAGCTTAGTACTAGCGGGGGAAGAGACCCAGTACTTC. The full variable domain, completed using reference TRBV7-9 and TRBJ2-5, is DTGVSQNPRHKITKRGQNVTFRCDPISEHNRLYWYRQTLGQGPEFLTYFQNEAQLEKSRLLSDRFSAERPKGSFSTLEIQRTEQGDSAMYLCASSLVLAGEETQYFGPGTRLLVL.

In nucleotides, the CDR3 is TGTGCCACCGGGACCCCCGACAGGAAGTATGGCTACACCTTC. It encodes CATGTPDRKYGYTF. This chain joins TRBV28 and TRBJ1-2, with D possibly being TRBD1 (6 bases). V was shortened by 10 bases and J by 5 bases, with 20 bases between the two germline ends. CDR1 MDHEN and CDR2 SYDVKM come from the germline V gene. This CDR3 spans 14 amino acids.

This clonotype was found once. This chain connects TRBV9 to TRBJ2-3; 10 bases line up with TRBD1. Germline CDR1 is SGDLS and CDR2 is YYNGEE. The length of the CDR3 is 14 residues. V shed 4 bases, J shed 4 bases, and the junction held 3 bases outside the gene matches. The CDR3 spells CASSMTGGSDTQYF. CDR3 bases: TGTGCCAGCAGCATGACAGGGGGCTCAGATACGCAGTATTTT.

This rearrangement joins TRBV4-1 to TRBJ2-1, with 13 bases fitting TRBD2. Germline loops: CDR1 MGHRA, CDR2 YSYEKL. V shed 0 bases and J 7 bases; nucleotides not matched to a gene: 6. The CDR3 sequence is 17 residues long. The CDR3 reads CASSQDGTSGAANEQFF. The CDR3 DNA reads TGCGCCAGCAGCCAAGATGGGACTAGCGGGGCGGCGAATGAGCAGTTCTTC.

The DNA for the CDR3 is TGTGCCAGTAGTATCAAAACCTCCTACAATGAGCAGTTCTTC. This gives the protein CASSIKTSYNEQFF. V is TRBV19 and J is TRBJ2-1; D unclear. The germline V and J ends were trimmed by 3 bases and 0 bases, with 6 bases remaining between them. The CDR3 is 14 residues long. Germline assignment: CDR1 LNHDA and CDR2 SQIVND (reference sequence).

The chain recombines TRBV11-2 with TRBJ2-5; perhaps TRBD2 as D (7 bases). The V gene lost 5 bases and the J gene lost 5 bases, with 15 bases spanning the gap. CDR3 length: 14 residues. CDR1 and CDR2 from the germline V gene are SGHAT and FQNNGV. CDR3 bases: TGTGCCAGCAGCCACGGGGGGCCAGGGGAGACCCAGTACTTC. Translation: CASSHGGPGETQYF. The full variable domain, completed using reference TRBV11-2 and TRBJ2-5, is EAGVAQSPRYKIIEKRQSVAFWCNPISGHATLYWYQQILGQGPKLLIQFQNNGVVDDSQLPKDRFSAERLKGVDSTLKIQPAKLEDSAVYLCASSHGGPGETQYFGPGTRLLVL.

This clonotype was picked up one time. The chain has TRBV9 and TRBJ2-7, with D perhaps given as TRBD1 or TRBD2 (5 bases each). The CDR3 totals 15 residues. Deletions cut 4 bases from V and 2 bases from J, with 16 bases between. CDR1 SGDLS and CDR2 YYNGEE come from the germline V gene. CDR3: CASSPRDQWPYEQYF. CDR3 nucleotides: TGTGCCAGCAGCCCCCGGGACCAATGGCCCTACGAGCAGTACTTC.

The chain links TRBV4-1 to TRBJ1-2; a possible D gene is TRBD1 (5 bases). V lost 1 base to trimming and J lost 11 bases, with 14 bases between them. The CDR3 contains 13 residues. Germline V CDR1 and CDR2: MGHRA, YSYEKL. This CDR3 reads CASSQGQGHFYTF. CDR3 DNA: TGCGCCAGCAGCCAAGGGCAGGGTCATTTTTACACCTTC.

The chain recombines TRBV20-1 with TRBJ2-1, with TRBD2 matching 8 bases. The V gene's germline CDR1 is DFQATT and CDR2 SNEGSKA (reference sequence). V was clipped by 2 bases and J by 4 bases; unmatched bases: 10. The CDR3 covers 16 residues. CDR3 in amino acids: CSARLAGTKVYNEQFF. CDR3 nucleotides: TGCAGTGCTAGACTAGCGGGCACAAAAGTTTACAATGAGCAGTTCTTC.

The chain carries TRBV19 and TRBJ2-1, with 9 nucleotides matching TRBD2. The CDR3 extends over 15 amino acids. The germline V gene encodes CDR1 LNHDA and CDR2 SQIVND (reference sequence). The V segment lost 3 bases and the J segment 4 bases; nucleotides outside the gene matches: 4. The CDR3 DNA is TGTGCCAGTAGTATCCTAGCGGGGCTGTACAATGAGCAGTTCTTC. This encodes CASSILAGLYNEQFF.

This chain joins TRBV4-2 and TRBJ2-7, with a possible D match to TRBD2 (5 bases). The CDR3 totals 16 residues. V shed 0 bases and J shed 0 bases, with 12 bases lying between them. Germline V gene data show CDR1 as LGHNA and CDR2 as YNFKEQ. CDR3 nucleotides: TGTGCCAGCAGCCAAGAGATGGACTTGGCCTCCTACGAGCAGTACTTC. It encodes CASSQEMDLASYEQYF.

This chain links TRBV10-2 with TRBJ1-5; a possible D gene is TRBD1 (6 bases). Trimming took 6 bases from V and 0 from J, leaving 12 bases between them. The CDR3 consists of 15 residues. The germline V gene encodes CDR1 WSHSY and CDR2 SAAADI. CDR3 region: CASRETGDSNQPQHF. DNA of the CDR3: TGCGCCAGCAGAGAGACAGGAGATAGCAATCAGCCCCAGCATTTT.

V and J are TRBV27 and TRBJ1-2; D not certain. Looked up from germline, CDR1 is MNHEY and CDR2 is SMNVEV (reference sequence). V was clipped by 5 bases and J by 8 bases, with 15 bases between them. CDR3 length: 13 residues. The CDR3 here is CASSPNPLGGYTF. The CDR3 nucleotides read TGTGCCAGCAGTCCGAACCCCCTGGGCGGCTACACCTTC.

The gene calls are TRBV7-9 and TRBJ2-1; 12 bases align to TRBD2. V trimming: 5 bases; J trimming: 8 bases; junction bases outside the gene matches: 10. CDR1 SEHNR and CDR2 FQNEAQ come from the germline V gene (reference sequence). The CDR3 covers 16 residues. CDR3 in DNA: TGTGCCAGCAGCAAAGCCCTAGCGGGGGGGCAAGATGAGCAGTTCTTC. Its translation: CASSKALAGGQDEQFF.